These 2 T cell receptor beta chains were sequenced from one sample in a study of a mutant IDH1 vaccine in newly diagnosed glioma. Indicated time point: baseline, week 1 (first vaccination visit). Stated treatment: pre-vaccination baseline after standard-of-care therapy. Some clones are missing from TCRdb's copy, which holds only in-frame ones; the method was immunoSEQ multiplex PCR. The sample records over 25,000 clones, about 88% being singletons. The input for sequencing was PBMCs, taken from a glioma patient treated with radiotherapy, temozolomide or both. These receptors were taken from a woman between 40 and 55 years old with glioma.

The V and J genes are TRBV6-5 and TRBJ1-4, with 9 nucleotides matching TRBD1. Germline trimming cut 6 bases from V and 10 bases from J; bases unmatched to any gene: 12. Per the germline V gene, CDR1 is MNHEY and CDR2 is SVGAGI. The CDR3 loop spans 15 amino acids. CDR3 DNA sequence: TGTGCCAGCAGCCTTACGTCGGGACAGGGCGGAAAACTGTTTTTT. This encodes CASSLTSGQGGKLFF.

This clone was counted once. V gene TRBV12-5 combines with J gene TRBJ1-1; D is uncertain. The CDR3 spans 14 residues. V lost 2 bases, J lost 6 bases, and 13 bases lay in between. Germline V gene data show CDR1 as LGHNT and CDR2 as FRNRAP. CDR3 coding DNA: TGTGCTAGTGGTTTGTCCGGTTACCCCGCTGAAGCTTTCTTT. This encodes CASGLSGYPAEAFF.